This T cell receptor beta chain was identified in a study of regulatory T cells in long-lasting Graves disease. With iRepertoire HTBI primers and Arm-PCR of CDR3 regions, TCR beta libraries were built. One entry per CDR3 protein results from TCRdb running MiXCR on the multiplex PCR reads. The sample yields about 310,000 distinct CDR3 sequences, 22% seen once. Germline V gene lookup returns CDR1 SGHTA and CDR2 FQGTGA. CDR3 length: 12 residues. The junction had 4 bases not matched to a gene; V was cut back by 11 bases and J by 2 bases. Time point of the sample: persistent/refractory GD, antithyroid drugs over 5 years with positive TRAb. PBMCs provided the RNA from which the TCR library was made. This clonotype was detected many times.

The chain has TRBV7-3 and TRBJ2-7; 9 bases map to TRBD1. The specimen was peripheral blood mononuclear cells (PBMCs), collected when the disease was refractory, from a patient treated with antithyroid drugs. The receptor was derived from a female donor with Graves disease. The CDR3 coding sequence is TGTGCCCCTCGGGACAGGGCCTACGAGCAGTACTTC. Encoded protein: CAPRDRAYEQYF.